These 29 T cell receptor beta chains were all obtained from the same sample, sequenced in a study of blood T cell repertoires in COVID-19. Measured with immunoSEQ multiplex PCR; TCRdb has only the in-frame clones, and not every one. The sample lists over 250,000 clones, more than 70% seen once, with about 5% in the top ten. Sequencing input: PBMCs or T cells enriched from blood (not recorded which). These receptors all come from a woman in her twenties or thirties who had recovered from COVID-19.

This sequence joins TRBV6-5 and TRBJ2-5; D may be TRBD1 (6 bases). The V end lost 5 bases, the J end lost 5 bases, and 18 bases lay between the germline ends. Germline values: CDR1 MNHEY, CDR2 SVGAGI. This CDR3 spans 15 amino acids. The CDR3 bases are TGTGCCAGCAGTCCCGACAGGATTAAGGGGGAGACCCAGTACTTC. This codes for CASSPDRIKGETQYF.

This sequence joins TRBV29-1 and TRBJ1-3; 7 bases fit TRBD1. The CDR3 has 13 amino acids. V shed 7 bases and J 4 bases; nucleotides not matched to a gene: 7. Germline V lookup: CDR1 SQVTM, CDR2 ANQGSEA. CDR3 loop: CSAAPTGGNTIYF. CDR3 DNA sequence: TGCAGCGCCGCCCCGACAGGGGGAAACACCATATATTTT.

The chain joins TRBV4-1 to TRBJ1-1, with a weak D call TRBD1 (5 bases). The V gene lost 4 bases and the J gene lost 1 base, with 10 bases spanning the gap. Germline CDR1 and CDR2: MGHRA and YSYEKL. The CDR3 runs 14 residues. CDR3 nucleotide sequence: TGCGCCAGCAGCCGCGTTGGACAGAACACTGAAGCTTTCTTT. Translating it yields CASSRVGQNTEAFF.

This chain joins TRBV10-3 and TRBJ1-1; D is perhaps TRBD1 (6 bases). This CDR3 is 16 amino acids long. V lost 0 bases to trimming and J lost 4 bases, with 15 bases between them. Germline V gene data show CDR1 as ENHRY and CDR2 as SYGVKD. As DNA, the CDR3 is TGTGCCATCAGTGAGTCGGCAGGGGCAACGAGCACTGAAGCTTTCTTT. Translated: CAISESAGATSTEAFF.

The rearrangement links TRBV5-5 to TRBJ2-3; the D gene is possibly TRBD1 (5 bases). Germline CDR1 and CDR2: SGHKS and YYEKEE (reference sequence). V was clipped by 3 bases and J by 4 bases, with 18 bases between them. The CDR3 covers 16 residues. CDR3 protein: CASSYVWNIQADTQYF. CDR3 coding DNA: TGTGCCAGCAGCTACGTATGGAACATACAGGCAGATACGCAGTATTTT.

This chain uses TRBV19 with TRBJ2-7; maybe TRBD1 (7 bases). Germline V gene data show CDR1 as LNHDA and CDR2 as SQIVND (reference sequence). The V end lost 6 bases, the J end lost 0 bases, and 21 bases lay between the germline ends. CDR3 size: 17 residues. The CDR3 region has the DNA TGTGCCAGTAGCCCAGGGGGGACCGAAAAGAGCTCCTACGAGCAGTACTTC. This translates into CASSPGGTEKSSYEQYF.

The rearrangement joins TRBV5-4 to TRBJ2-5; 7 bases line up with TRBD2. With 4 bases clipped from V and 2 bases from J, the junction kept 8 bases outside the gene matches. The germline gives CDR1 SGHNT, CDR2 YYREEE (reference sequence). This CDR3 has 15 residues. DNA for the CDR3: TGTGCCAGCAGCCTTGAGCGGGGAATACAAGAGACCCAGTACTTC. This encodes CASSLERGIQETQYF.

The V call is TRBV9, the J call TRBJ1-1; 7 bases line up with TRBD1. The J segment lost 0 bases and the V segment lost 3 bases, leaving 11 bases of the junction unmatched. Germline V gene lookup returns CDR1 SGDLS and CDR2 YYNGEE. There are 17 residues in the CDR3. CDR3 sequence reads: CASSATDRAPMNTEAFF. For the CDR3, the DNA is TGTGCCAGCAGCGCGACTGACAGGGCGCCTATGAACACTGAAGCTTTCTTT.

This rearrangement joins TRBV15 to TRBJ1-6; TRBD1 aligns across 7 bases. This CDR3 contains 16 residues. The V segment lost 0 bases and the J segment 6 bases; nucleotides outside the gene matches: 5. In germline, CDR1 is LNHNV, CDR2 YYDKDF (reference sequence). The CDR3 region has the DNA TGTGCCACCAGCAGAGATTGGACAGGACTTAATTCACCCCTCCACTTT. It translates to CATSRDWTGLNSPLHF.

V is TRBV4-1 and J is TRBJ2-3; D unclear. The germline V gene encodes CDR1 MGHRA and CDR2 YSYEKL. The germline V and J ends were trimmed by 1 base and 3 bases, with 5 bases remaining between them. This CDR3 is 13 amino acids long. The CDR3 coding sequence is TGCGCCAGCAGCCAAGGGCAGACAGATACGCAGTATTTT. Protein product: CASSQGQTDTQYF.

The rearrangement uses TRBV6-2 or TRBV6-3 and TRBJ1-2; no clear D gene. The CDR3 runs 15 residues. The V end was cut by 5 bases, the J end by 7 bases, with 20 bases between. Germline values: CDR1 MNHEY, CDR2 SVGEGT. The CDR3 region is CASSLLFVSSGGYTF. The DNA for the CDR3 is TGTGCCAGCAGTCTTCTATTTGTGAGTTCGGGTGGCTACACCTTC.

The genes are TRBV28 and TRBJ1-2; D ambiguous. Germline assignment: CDR1 MDHEN and CDR2 SYDVKM. Trimming pared 3 bases from V and 8 bases from J, leaving 13 bases between. This CDR3 is 13 amino acids long. CDR3 sequence reads: CASSFPGEGGYTF. The CDR3 DNA reads as TGTGCCAGCAGTTTTCCGGGAGAAGGGGGCTACACCTTC.

The genes are TRBV11-3 and TRBJ1-4; D call uncertain. With 0 bases removed from V and 3 bases from J, the gap between germline ends came to 8 bases. Looked up from germline, CDR1 is SGHNT and CDR2 is YENEEA. There are 15 residues in the CDR3. The CDR3 is CASSLEPEANEKLFF. DNA for the CDR3: TGTGCCAGCAGCTTAGAACCGGAGGCTAATGAAAAACTGTTTTTT.

The chain has TRBV27 and TRBJ2-1; 8 nucleotides match TRBD1. This CDR3 region has 15 residues. Trimming at V came to 2 bases and at J to 3 bases, leaving 3 bases not matched to a gene. Per germline, CDR1 MNHEY and CDR2 SMNVEV (reference sequence). The CDR3 nucleotides are TGTGCCAGCAGTTTAGGGACAGGAAACTACAATGAGCAGTTCTTC. Its translation is CASSLGTGNYNEQFF.

This clone was found once. As DNA, the CDR3 is TGTGCCAGCAGGATCGACACGGGGGACTACGAGCAGTACTTC. This translates into CASRIDTGDYEQYF. This chain uses TRBV2 with TRBJ2-7; perhaps TRBD2 as D (6 bases). Germline V gene data show CDR1 as SNHLY and CDR2 as FYNNEI. The CDR3 contains 14 residues. V was pared by 6 bases and J by 3 bases, with 15 bases between.

The rearrangement joins TRBV5-1 to TRBJ2-2, with a possible D match to TRBD2 (6 bases). The V and J ends lost 4 bases and 5 bases respectively, with 15 bases between them. Germline V lookup: CDR1 SGHRS, CDR2 YFSETQ. The CDR3 is made up of 15 amino acids. This chain's CDR3 is CASSLSPGGTGELFF. The CDR3, as DNA: TGCGCCAGCAGCCTTAGCCCTGGAGGGACCGGGGAGCTGTTTTTT.

The J gene is TRBJ1-1, the V gene TRBV9; 7 nucleotides match TRBD1. Germline-derived CDR1 and CDR2 are SGDLS and YYNGEE. V was clipped by 4 bases and J by 4 bases; unmatched bases: 7. There are 14 residues in the CDR3. Here the CDR3 reads CASSPDRVGTEAFF. Written as DNA, the CDR3 is TGTGCCAGCAGCCCCGACAGGGTCGGCACTGAAGCTTTCTTT.

This rearrangement joins TRBV11-2 to TRBJ1-3, with D possibly being TRBD1 (5 bases). Germline CDR1 reads SGHAT; CDR2 reads FQNNGV. V lost 4 bases, J lost 4 bases, and 17 bases lay in between. The CDR3 has 16 amino acids. CDR3 DNA sequence: TGTGCCAGCAGCTCATCCAGCGGGGCAGAGGGAAACACCATATATTTT. Amino acid sequence: CASSSSSGAEGNTIYF.

The V and J genes are TRBV30 and TRBJ2-7, with TRBD2 matching 8 bases. The germline gives CDR1 GTSNPN, CDR2 SVGIG (reference sequence). This CDR3 comprises 13 residues. The ends lost 5 bases at V and 4 bases at J; junction bases unmatched: 7. The chain's CDR3 is CAWGRERGYEQYF. The CDR3 nucleotides read TGTGCCTGGGGTAGGGAGCGGGGGTACGAGCAGTACTTC.

V is TRBV3-1 (or the pseudogene TRBV3-2) and J is TRBJ2-3; possibly TRBD2 for D (5 bases). The CDR3 is made up of 15 amino acids. V lost 0 bases to trimming and J lost 5 bases, with 12 bases between them. Germline CDR1 is LGHDT and CDR2 is YNNKEL (reference sequence). CDR3 sequence: CASSQDRPRGDTQYF. The CDR3 DNA follows: TGTGCCAGCAGCCAAGATCGACCCCGGGGAGATACGCAGTATTTT.

V and J are TRBV7-2 and TRBJ2-3, with 10 bases aligning to TRBD2. The CDR3 runs 15 residues. Germline values: CDR1 SGHTA, CDR2 FQGNSA. V lost 1 base to trimming and J lost 7 bases; unmatched junction nucleotides: 5. The DNA of the CDR3 is TGTGCCAGCAGCTTAGTCAGCGGGGGGGCTAATACGCAGTATTTT. Amino acids: CASSLVSGGANTQYF.

The chain's CDR3 is CASSPRWTGGVYEQYF. In DNA form, the CDR3 reads TGTGCCAGCAGCCCTCGTTGGACAGGGGGCGTGTACGAGCAGTACTTC. This chain connects TRBV3-1 (or the pseudogene TRBV3-2) to TRBJ2-7, with TRBD1 matching 11 bases. Germline V gene data show CDR1 as LGHDT and CDR2 as YNNKEL (reference sequence). The CDR3 runs 16 residues. Germline trimming cut 4 bases from V and 4 bases from J; bases unmatched to any gene: 9.

The V call is TRBV7-9, the J call TRBJ2-3; possible D gene TRBD2, 6 bases. Germline V CDR1 and CDR2: SEHNR, FQNEAQ (reference sequence). Trimming shortened V by 2 bases and J by 5 bases, and 11 bases separated the two germline ends. CDR3 length equals 14 residues. CDR3 amino acids: CASSLRLGGDTQYF. Written as DNA, the CDR3 is TGTGCCAGCAGCTTAAGACTGGGAGGAGATACGCAGTATTTT. The whole variable domain, filled in from reference TRBV7-9 and TRBJ2-3, reads DTGVSQNPRHKITKRGQNVTFRCDPISEHNRLYWYRQTLGQGPEFLTYFQNEAQLEKSRLLSDRFSAERPKGSFSTLEIQRTEQGDSAMYLCASSLRLGGDTQYFGPGTRLTVL.

This chain connects TRBV24-1 to TRBJ1-2, with 7 positions matching TRBD1. From germline, CDR1 is KGHDR and CDR2 SFDVKD. This CDR3 has 13 amino acids. V shed 4 bases, J shed 5 bases, and the junction held 3 bases outside the gene matches. The CDR3 here is CATSEGQWYGYTF. CDR3 coding DNA: TGTGCCACCAGTGAGGGACAGTGGTATGGCTACACCTTC.

J is TRBJ2-1 and V is TRBV9; 8 bases line up with TRBD1. The CDR3 loop spans 17 amino acids. V dropped 4 bases and J dropped 5; count of bases not matched to a gene: 14. Looked up from germline, CDR1 is SGDLS and CDR2 is YYNGEE. The CDR3 bases are TGTGCCAGCAGCCCTAATCGGACAGGGAAGGCAGACAATGAGCAGTTCTTC. As protein: CASSPNRTGKADNEQFF. The full variable domain, rest sourced from reference TRBV9 and TRBJ2-1, is DSGVTQTPKHLITATGQRVTLRCSPRSGDLSVYWYQQSLDQGLQFLIQYYNGEERAKGNILERFSAQQFPDLHSELNLSSLELGDSALYFCASSPNRTGKADNEQFFGPGTRLTVL.

The rearrangement joins TRBV6-1 to TRBJ1-1; weak D call: TRBD1 (6 bases). Germline V gives CDR1 MNHNS, CDR2 SASEGT. Trimming took off 1 base at V and 3 bases at J, with 15 bases between the two ends. The CDR3 length is 16 residues. The CDR3 region has the DNA TGTGCCAGCAGTGAAGGGGGGAGGGGGACGTACACTGAAGCTTTCTTT. It codes for CASSEGGRGTYTEAFF.

This clone was counted many times. The chain is built from TRBV27 and TRBJ2-7; perhaps TRBD1 as D (6 bases). This CDR3 contains 14 residues. CDR1 and CDR2 (germline): MNHEY, SMNVEV (reference sequence). V was pared by 6 bases and J by 1 base, with 13 bases between. The CDR3 DNA reads TGTGCCAGCAGAAGGAACAGGGATTCCTACGAGCAGTACTTC. It encodes CASRRNRDSYEQYF.

The chain joins TRBV28 to TRBJ1-4; D may be TRBD1 (5 bases). The CDR3 totals 15 residues. The germline V gene encodes CDR1 MDHEN and CDR2 SYDVKM. V was trimmed by 0 bases and J by 5 bases, leaving 10 bases between them. In DNA form, the CDR3 reads TGTGCCAGCAGTTTATGGGGGGGTAGGAATGAAAAACTGTTTTTT. Residues: CASSLWGGRNEKLFF. Variable domain in full (rest from reference TRBV28 and TRBJ1-4): DVKVTQSSRYLVKRTGEKVFLECVQDMDHENMFWYRQDPGLGLRLIYFSYDVKMKEKGDIPEGYSVSREKKERFSLILESASTNQTSMYLCASSLWGGRNEKLFFGSGTQLSVL.

V is TRBV2 and J is TRBJ2-1, with 9 nucleotides matching TRBD2. CDR3 length equals 14 residues. With 5 bases clipped from V and 7 bases from J, the junction kept 6 bases outside the gene matches. Looked up from germline, CDR1 is SNHLY and CDR2 is FYNNEI. The CDR3 DNA reads TGTGCCAGCAGTTTGCGACTAGCGGCGAATGAGCAGTTCTTC. It codes for CASSLRLAANEQFF.